This T cell receptor (beta chain) was recovered during a study of T cells expressing NK-cell markers. TCRdb reanalyzed the 5' RACE reads and collapses them to one entry per CDR3 protein, without DNA. The sample table sets out about 260,000 distinct CDR3 sequences. CDR1 and CDR2 from the germline V gene are MNHNY and SVGAGI (reference sequence). This CDR3 has 13 amino acids. This receptor was taken from a woman aged 18-69 years in good health. Material: blood T cells: a sorted CD56 or NKG2C T cell subset, CD4+ or CD8+ T cells, or bulk PBMC T cells (not recorded which). This sequence joins TRBV6-6 and TRBJ1-5; TCRdb's D gene call, TRBD1, goes unchecked for lack of DNA. CDR3: CASSSRGHQPQHF.